One and the same sample provided the 28 T cell receptor beta chains below, sequenced in a study of shared clonotypes between healthy human individuals. Using immunoSEQ multiplex PCR, the repertoire was profiled, and TCRdb retains in-frame clones only, with some absent. Found here are over 150,000 clones, 65% to 80% of them singletons; the top ten hold about 10%. Input material: memory CD4+ T cells sorted from blood. Subset denoted: CD45RA-negative fraction. These receptors all come from a man aged 30 to 45 in good health.

The chain joins TRBV27 to TRBJ2-7, with D perhaps assigned TRBD1 or TRBD2 (5 bases each). The CDR3 consists of 14 residues. Per germline, CDR1 MNHEY and CDR2 SMNVEV (reference sequence). V lost 5 bases and J lost 5, with 16 bases in between. This CDR3 reads CASSTTGRIDEQYF. CDR3 coding DNA: TGTGCCAGCAGTACGACGGGACGTATCGACGAGCAGTACTTC.

This chain uses TRBV11-2 with TRBJ1-1; D is ambiguous. CDR1 and CDR2 from the germline V gene are SGHAT and FQNNGV. The CDR3 loop spans 16 amino acids. V gave up 0 bases and J gave up 4 bases, with 15 bases separating them. This CDR3 is CASSLEWRAPRTEAFF. Here the CDR3 DNA reads TGTGCCAGCAGCTTAGAGTGGAGGGCGCCGCGCACTGAAGCTTTCTTT.

This chain joins TRBV11-2 and TRBJ1-1; D might be TRBD1 (5 bases). The CDR3 has 14 amino acids. Germline V CDR1 and CDR2: SGHAT, FQNNGV. The ends were cut back, 6 bases at V and 9 bases at J, with 20 bases in the middle. In nucleotides, the CDR3 is TGTGCCAGCAGTTCCCCAAGGGGAAGGCTCCAAGCTTTCTTT. Translation gives CASSSPRGRLQAFF. The full variable domain, in which reference TRBV11-2 and TRBJ1-1 provide the parts outside the CDR3, is EAGVAQSPRYKIIEKRQSVAFWCNPISGHATLYWYQQILGQGPKLLIQFQNNGVVDDSQLPKDRFSAERLKGVDSTLKIQPAKLEDSAVYLCASSSPRGRLQAFFGQGTRLTVV.

This chain links TRBV1 with TRBJ2-4; whether TRBD1, the table's D call, matches the DNA was not checked. TRBV1 is an annotated pseudogene. The length of the CDR3 is 18 residues. The CDR3 DNA reads TGCACCAGCAGCCAAGATGGGCTTTGCAAAGGACAGGGAAACATTCAGTACTTC. Translated, it gives CTSSQDGLCKGQGNIQYF.

The chain is built from TRBV7-9 and TRBJ2-1, with a tentative D call TRBD2 (5 bases). The CDR3 sequence is 15 residues long. Trimming stripped 1 base from V and 7 bases from J, with 14 bases between. In germline, CDR1 is SEHNR, CDR2 FQNEAQ (reference sequence). The CDR3 spells CASSLGSGVGNEQFF. The CDR3 DNA reads TGTGCCAGCAGCTTAGGTTCCGGGGTTGGGAATGAGCAGTTCTTC.

The chain joins TRBV28 to TRBJ1-5; D unclear. Germline values: CDR1 MDHEN, CDR2 SYDVKM. The V gene lost 7 bases and the J gene lost 5 bases, with 12 bases spanning the gap. This CDR3 spans 13 amino acids. As DNA, the CDR3 is TGTGCCAGCACTTGGTTTCCCGATCAGCCCCAGCATTTT. As protein: CASTWFPDQPQHF.

This clone was observed at least ten times. J is TRBJ2-6 and V is TRBV2, with 10 bases identical to TRBD1. Trimming cost V 6 bases and J 0 bases; bases outside gene matches: 5. From germline, CDR1 is SNHLY and CDR2 FYNNEI. The CDR3 runs to 17 residues. The CDR3 nucleotides read TGTGCCAGCAGCCGACAGGGGGCGACCTCTGGGGCCAACGTCCTGACTTTC. Amino acids: CASSRQGATSGANVLTF. Supplemented by reference TRBV2 and TRBJ2-6, the full variable domain reads EPEVTQTPSHQVTQMGQEVILRCVPISNHLYFYWYRQILGQKVEFLVSFYNNEISEKSEIFDDQFSVERPDGSNFTLKIRSTKLEDSAMYFCASSRQGATSGANVLTFGAGSRLTVL.

The V and J genes are TRBV10-3 and TRBJ1-2; 10 positions agree with TRBD1. With V trimmed by 5 bases and J by 4 bases, 13 bases remained unmatched. Germline V gene data show CDR1 as ENHRY and CDR2 as SYGVKD. The CDR3 extends over 17 amino acids. This CDR3 is CAISPGQGSLSLYGYTF. The CDR3 DNA is TGTGCCATCAGTCCGGGACAGGGGAGCCTATCCCTCTATGGCTACACCTTC.

This chain uses TRBV18 with TRBJ1-2; 7 bases are a match to TRBD1. The CDR3 totals 15 residues. J gave up 0 bases and V 6 bases, and 7 bases lay outside the gene matches. CDR1 is KGHSH, CDR2 LQKENI, per germline. The CDR3: CASSSRQGPNYGYTF. The CDR3 region has the DNA TGTGCCAGCTCCTCGAGACAGGGACCTAACTATGGCTACACCTTC.

J is TRBJ2-5 and V is TRBV10-1; unclear D gene. The CDR3 length is 14 residues. V was trimmed by 3 bases and J by 5 bases, leaving 13 bases between them. The germline gives CDR1 WNHNN, CDR2 SYGVQD (reference sequence). The CDR3 spells CASSDSVAGETQYF. CDR3 nucleotide sequence: TGCGCCAGCAGTGATTCCGTGGCCGGGGAGACCCAGTACTTC.

The table lists this clone with a few counts. This chain joins TRBV5-1 and TRBJ2-5; D remains ambiguous. The germline gives CDR1 SGHRS, CDR2 YFSETQ. This CDR3 spans 14 amino acids. V lost 5 bases and J 5 bases, leaving 16 bases between the germline ends. CDR3: CASSMQANWETQYF. CDR3 nucleotide sequence: TGCGCCAGCAGTATGCAGGCAAATTGGGAGACCCAGTACTTC.

The genes are TRBV7-9 and TRBJ2-2; D ambiguous. The CDR3 contains 13 residues. CDR1 SEHNR and CDR2 FQNEAQ come from the germline V gene (reference sequence). V gave up 8 bases and J gave up 5 bases, with 12 bases separating them. In DNA, the CDR3 is TGTGCCAGCCGACCTTCTAGGACCGGGGAGCTGTTTTTT. This sequence encodes CASRPSRTGELFF.

This chain links TRBV4-3 with TRBJ2-2, with D perhaps assigned TRBD1 or TRBD2 (5 bases each). Trimming shortened V by 6 bases and J by 2 bases, and 19 bases separated the two germline ends. This CDR3 is built from 17 residues. The V gene's germline CDR1 is LGHNA and CDR2 YSLEER. CDR3 DNA: TGCGCCAGCAGGCGAGGACCCGGGACCGCCAACACCGGGGAGCTGTTTTTT. Encoded protein: CASRRGPGTANTGELFF.

V and J are TRBV10-2 and TRBJ2-4; 7 bases agree with TRBD2. Unmatched junction bases numbered 6, after V lost 4 bases and J lost 9 bases. This CDR3 region has 13 residues. Germline V CDR1 and CDR2: WSHSY, SAAADI. The CDR3 loop is CASSAREWGIQYF. For the CDR3, the DNA is TGCGCCAGCAGTGCGCGGGAGTGGGGCATTCAGTACTTC.

The rearrangement joins TRBV4-3 to TRBJ2-1; 9 bases line up with TRBD1. The V gene end was trimmed by 0 bases and the J gene end by 3 bases; junction bases not matched to a gene: 18. The length of the CDR3 is 21 residues. The germline gives CDR1 LGHNA, CDR2 YSLEER. The CDR3 DNA sequence: TGCGCCAGCAGCCAAGAGGGGACAGGGTTTAAGGCGGGACAATTCTACAATGAGCAGTTCTTC. Translating gives CASSQEGTGFKAGQFYNEQFF.

The chain employs TRBV5-8 and TRBJ2-7, with 10 bases that match TRBD2. J gave up 2 bases and V 1 base, and 9 bases lay outside the gene matches. The CDR3 runs 17 residues. Germline V CDR1 and CDR2: SGHTS, YDEGEE. The DNA of the CDR3 is TGTGCCAGCAGCTTGTTGCAACTAGCGGGACTGGCCTACGAGCAGTACTTC. It is translated as CASSLLQLAGLAYEQYF.

Worth noting for this clone: One junction end does not reproduce the germline sequence, and a read error may be involved. V gene TRBV5-3 combines with J gene TRBJ2-1; tentative D call: TRBD1 (6 bases). TRBV5-3 is placed among ORFs of uncertain function. The CDR3 consists of 14 residues. The CDR3 nucleotides are TGCGCCAGCAGCCATCAATCCGCGAGGGGGAAGCAGTTCTTC. Protein product: CASSHQSARGKQFF.

The gene calls are TRBV7-2 and TRBJ2-7; no firm D call. In germline, CDR1 is SGHTA, CDR2 FQGNSA. CDR3 length equals 15 residues. Deletions cut 4 bases from V and 5 bases from J, with 18 bases between. The CDR3 here is CASSSPRVALHEQYF. The CDR3 DNA reads TGTGCCAGCAGCTCCCCCCGAGTAGCATTACACGAGCAGTACTTC.

In this sample, this clone turned up a few times. This chain links TRBV9 with TRBJ1-5; possible D gene TRBD1, 6 bases. Germline V gene sequence: CDR1 SGDLS, CDR2 YYNGEE. Trimming took off 4 bases at V and 6 bases at J, with 17 bases between the two ends. The CDR3 is 15 amino acids. This chain's CDR3 is CASSPRGGTSQPQHF. The CDR3 DNA reads TGTGCCAGCAGCCCGAGGGGGGGGACCAGTCAGCCCCAGCATTTT.

This clone has at least ten counts. This CDR3 is CASSSSGTGNEKLFF. The CDR3 nucleotides read TGTGCCAGCAGTTCCTCCGGGACAGGGAATGAAAAACTGTTTTTT. The chain has TRBV7-8 and TRBJ1-4; 9 bases line up with TRBD1. Germline V CDR1 and CDR2: SGHVS, FQNEAQ. Trimming at V came to 6 bases and at J to 5 bases, leaving 7 bases not matched to a gene. The CDR3 runs 15 residues.

The gene calls are TRBV19 and TRBJ1-5; the D gene is possibly TRBD1 (5 bases). The CDR3 spans 20 residues. V shed 1 base and J shed 0 bases, with 22 bases lying between them. The V gene's germline CDR1 is LNHDA and CDR2 SQIVND (reference sequence). CDR3 amino acids: CASSIGAGTVSTYSNQPQHF. The CDR3 nucleotides are TGTGCCAGTAGTATAGGGGCCGGGACCGTGAGTACGTATAGCAATCAGCCCCAGCATTTT. The full variable domain, in which reference TRBV19 and TRBJ1-5 provide the parts outside the CDR3, is DGGITQSPKYLFRKEGQNVTLSCEQNLNHDAMYWYRQDPGQGLRLIYYSQIVNDFQKGDIAEGYSVSREKKESFPLTVTSAQKNPTAFYLCASSIGAGTVSTYSNQPQHFGDGTRLSIL.

In this sample, this clone turned up a few times. This CDR3 reads CASSPEGWGRGETQYF. Here the CDR3 DNA reads TGCGCCAGCAGCCCCGAGGGCTGGGGGCGTGGGGAGACCCAGTACTTC. The chain employs TRBV5-1 and TRBJ2-5; a possible D gene is TRBD1 (6 bases). Germline V gene sequence: CDR1 SGHRS, CDR2 YFSETQ. V lost 4 bases, J lost 5 bases, and 21 bases lay in between. This CDR3 is built from 16 residues.

In its sample, this clone was seen a few times. The V call is TRBV19, the J call TRBJ2-7, with TRBD1 as a possible D gene (6 bases). Per the germline V gene, CDR1 is LNHDA and CDR2 is SQIVND (reference sequence). The CDR3 runs to 15 residues. Trimming pared 7 bases from V and 3 bases from J, leaving 19 bases between. In DNA form, the CDR3 reads TGTGCCAGTAACCCCCTGGGGGCCAGAGTCTACGAGCAGTACTTC. Residues: CASNPLGARVYEQYF.

The rearrangement links TRBV7-3 to TRBJ2-3; D might be TRBD1 (6 bases). The CDR3 runs 15 residues. With 5 bases removed from V and 1 base from J, the gap between germline ends came to 13 bases. Germline CDR1 SGHTA, CDR2 FQGTGA. The CDR3 DNA reads TGTGCCAGCAGCGTAGGACAGCCCGGCACAGATACGCAGTATTTT. Encoded protein: CASSVGQPGTDTQYF.

This rearrangement joins TRBV7-9 to TRBJ2-5; TRBD1 matches 7 bases. Germline V lookup: CDR1 SEHNR, CDR2 FQNEAQ (reference sequence). The CDR3 loop spans 11 amino acids. V trimming: 8 bases; J trimming: 3 bases; junction bases outside the gene matches: 0. The CDR3 loop is CASGQEETQYF. The CDR3 DNA reads TGTGCCAGCGGACAGGAAGAGACCCAGTACTTC.

This chain connects TRBV7-2 to TRBJ1-1; tentative D call: TRBD1 (5 bases). The CDR3 extends over 18 amino acids. Trimming cost V 4 bases and J 0 bases, with 21 bases left between them. Germline CDR1 is SGHTA and CDR2 is FQGNSA. The CDR3 nucleotides are TGTGCCAGCAGCTCTCACGCAGGGCGTGGCAGAATGAACACTGAAGCTTTCTTT. It encodes CASSSHAGRGRMNTEAFF.

The gene calls are TRBV5-1 and TRBJ2-5; tentative D call: TRBD1 (6 bases). CDR1 and CDR2 (germline): SGHRS, YFSETQ. Trimming cost V 6 bases and J 2 bases, with 17 bases left between them. This CDR3 has 15 amino acids. CDR3: CASNRGYRVQETQYF. The CDR3 nucleotides read TGCGCCAGCAACCGGGGATACAGGGTGCAAGAGACCCAGTACTTC.

This chain connects TRBV28 to TRBJ2-7; TRBD2 agrees at 7 bases. CDR1 and CDR2 (germline): MDHEN, SYDVKM. V lost 11 bases to trimming and J lost 8 bases; unmatched junction nucleotides: 15. The CDR3 contains 13 residues. CDR3 sequence (DNA): TGTGCCGGGGGAGGGACTCACCTTGATAAGCAGTACTTC. It codes for CAGGGTHLDKQYF.